Below are 9 T cell receptor beta chains sequenced from a single sample in a study of spatial heterogeneity in lung cancer. Time point denoted: sample taken at primary tumor resection. Notes on the study in general: It was found that expanded intratumoral alpha and beta TCR counts tracked tumor mutation counts.

TCRdb fed the 5' RACE reads into MiXCR, producing one record per CDR3 protein. The repertoire holds about 2,600 distinct CDR3 sequences, with less than 10% as singletons. Their antigens remain unidentified. The sample was lung tumor tissue, taken at surgery. All receptors come from a male donor with early-stage non-small cell lung cancer.

This clonotype was seen many times. The chain uses TRBV5-6 and TRBJ1-2, with D possibly TRBD1 on 6 matching bases. Between the trimmed V and J ends, which lost 0 bases and 8 bases, there was a span of 11 bases. The CDR3 contains 13 residues. Germline assignment: CDR1 SGHDT and CDR2 YYEEEE. The chain's CDR3 is CASSLVQGGGYTF. The CDR3 nucleotides read TGTGCCAGCAGCTTGGTACAGGGTGGAGGCTACACCTTC.

This clonotype rates as medium-sized. The chain uses TRBV16 and TRBJ1-5; D ambiguous. V gave up 2 bases and J gave up 10 bases, with 15 bases separating them. The germline V gene encodes CDR1 KGHSY and CDR2 FQNENV. This CDR3 is 14 amino acids long. The CDR3 DNA reads as TGTGCCAGCAGCCAAAGGTACGGTGCGGGTCCCCAGCATTTT. Its translation is CASSQRYGAGPQHF.

This clonotype is categorized as medium-sized (0.01 to 0.1%). The chain joins TRBV5-1 to TRBJ1-2; no reliable D call. The V gene's germline CDR1 is SGHRS and CDR2 YFSETQ. The CDR3 is 13 amino acids. Trimming shortened V by 5 bases and J by 4 bases, and 12 bases separated the two germline ends. The CDR3 sequence is CASRDSAGYGYTF. CDR3 bases: TGCGCCAGCAGGGATTCGGCGGGCTATGGCTACACCTTC.

This chain connects TRBV12-5 to TRBJ2-1, with TRBD1 identical over 8 bases. The CDR3 consists of 15 residues. Germline V gene data show CDR1 as LGHNT and CDR2 as FRNRAP. Trimming cost V 0 bases and J 2 bases; bases outside gene matches: 0. Here the CDR3 reads CASGLVQGAYNEQFF. DNA for the CDR3: TGTGCTAGTGGTTTGGTACAGGGGGCCTACAATGAGCAGTTCTTC.

In its sample, this clonotype was seen many times. The chain employs TRBV3-1 and TRBJ2-1; 7 bases are shared with TRBD1. Germline V gives CDR1 LGHDT, CDR2 YNNKEL (reference sequence). J was trimmed by 8 bases and V by 4 bases; bases with no gene match: 5. This CDR3 is 13 amino acids long. CDR3 sequence reads: CASSPSTGDEQFF. The CDR3 DNA is TGTGCCAGCAGCCCATCCACAGGGGATGAGCAGTTCTTC.

This clonotype counts as large. The rearrangement links TRBV6-1 to TRBJ1-2, with 7 bases identical to TRBD1. V lost 8 bases to trimming and J lost 2 bases; unmatched junction nucleotides: 5. This CDR3 region has 13 residues. Germline loops: CDR1 MNHNS, CDR2 SASEGT. CDR3 sequence reads: CASYGTDNYGYTF. The CDR3 nucleotides read TGTGCCAGCTATGGGACAGACAACTATGGCTACACCTTC.

Relative to its sample, this clonotype is medium-sized. V is TRBV6-5 and J is TRBJ2-4; 7 bases agree with TRBD1. J lost 6 bases, V lost 4 bases, and 6 bases had no gene match. The CDR3 runs 14 residues. The germline V gene has CDR1 MNHEY and CDR2 SVGAGI. CDR3 loop: CASSSGDSSNIQYF. DNA for the CDR3: TGTGCCAGCAGTTCCGGGGACAGCTCAAACATTCAGTACTTC.

This chain links TRBV7-2 with TRBJ2-3, with 7 nucleotides matching TRBD2. V lost 6 bases and J lost 6; bases outside the gene matches: 15. Germline assignment: CDR1 SGHTA and CDR2 FQGNSA. CDR3 size: 16 residues. CDR3 bases: TGTGCCAGCAGTATTCAACCGGGAGGCGGCGGGGATACGCAGTATTTT. Translating gives CASSIQPGGGGDTQYF.

This clonotype is labeled as medium-sized. This sequence joins TRBV20-1 and TRBJ2-3; 11 nucleotides line up with TRBD2. CDR3 length: 16 residues. V dropped 0 bases and J dropped 5; count of bases not matched to a gene: 7. Germline V gene sequence: CDR1 DFQATT, CDR2 SNEGSKA (reference sequence). CDR3: CSARDRLAGGVDTQYF. Here the CDR3 DNA reads TGCAGTGCTAGAGATCGGCTAGCGGGGGGCGTAGATACGCAGTATTTT.